Following are 15 T cell receptor beta chains from one sample sequenced in a study of CD8+ T cells in alopecia areata. This sample's treatment: oral pan-JAK inhibitor, 5-10 mg twice daily. Sequencing relied on a cDNA template that was reverse transcribed from extracted RNA. The assay was immunoSEQ multiplex PCR, and TCRdb's table has in-frame clones only and misses some. The sample lists around 150,000 clones; approximately 80% were seen once. Sequencing used CD8+ T cells sorted from blood, obtained at week 4, from a patient treated with tofacitinib. Receptor source: a human donor with alopecia areata.

The CDR3 DNA sequence: TGTGCCTGGAGGTTAAACACTGAAGCTTTCTTT. Translated: CAWRLNTEAFF. This chain joins TRBV30 and TRBJ1-1, with D unresolved. CDR3 size: 11 residues. Trimming took off 3 bases at V and 2 bases at J, with 4 bases between the two ends. CDR1 is GTSNPN and CDR2 is SVGIG in the germline V gene (reference sequence).

This clone was detected only once. The chain couples TRBV5-1 to TRBJ2-2; D is perhaps TRBD1 (6 bases). Germline V CDR1 and CDR2: SGHRS, YFSETQ. The CDR3 contains 16 residues. V lost 4 bases and J lost 4, with 17 bases in between. The CDR3 DNA follows: TGCGCCAGCAGCGCCAGGGCCACAGGGATCACCGGGGAGCTGTTTTTT. Its protein product is CASSARATGITGELFF.

The rearrangement joins TRBV11-3 to TRBJ2-5; D possibly matches TRBD1 or TRBD2 (5 bases each). Germline CDR1 and CDR2: SGHNT and YENEEA. CDR3 length: 16 residues. Trimming pared 4 bases from V and 5 bases from J, leaving 20 bases between. The CDR3 spells CASSSSLGTLGETQYF. The CDR3 nucleotides read TGTGCCAGCAGCTCTAGCTTGGGGACGTTGGGGGAGACCCAGTACTTC.

As concerns this clone: Other nucleotide sequences from this sample produce the same CDR3. The rearrangement joins TRBV4-1 to TRBJ2-5; D gene ambiguous. The CDR3 contains 15 residues. Trimming removed 1 base at V and 3 bases at J, with 12 bases between. The V gene's germline CDR1 is MGHRA and CDR2 YSYEKL. As DNA, the CDR3 is TGCGCCAGCAGCCAAGTTCTGGCTTCGGAAGAGACCCAGTACTTC. This translates into CASSQVLASEETQYF.

The gene calls are TRBV9 and TRBJ2-4; D unresolved. Looked up from germline, CDR1 is SGDLS and CDR2 is YYNGEE. V was clipped by 3 bases and J by 11 bases, with 12 bases between them. This CDR3 region has 12 residues. The CDR3 nucleotides read TGTGCCAGCAGCGCAAACACCGGTGTTCAGTACTTC. It specifies CASSANTGVQYF.

This clone was seen a handful of times. The chain joins TRBV11-2 to TRBJ1-5; D is unresolved. V dropped 5 bases and J dropped 0 bases, with 11 bases sitting between them. CDR3 length equals 15 residues. Germline V gives CDR1 SGHAT, CDR2 FQNNGV. The CDR3 loop reads CASSLDGNSNQPQHF. The CDR3 DNA sequence: TGTGCCAGCAGCCTTGACGGCAATAGCAATCAGCCCCAGCATTTT. The complete variable domain, with remaining parts taken from reference TRBV11-2 and TRBJ1-5, reads EAGVAQSPRYKIIEKRQSVAFWCNPISGHATLYWYQQILGQGPKLLIQFQNNGVVDDSQLPKDRFSAERLKGVDSTLKIQPAKLEDSAVYLCASSLDGNSNQPQHFGDGTRLSIL.

This chain uses TRBV6-5 with TRBJ2-1; the match to TRBD2 covers 7 bases. Germline V gives CDR1 MNHEY, CDR2 SVGAGI. The CDR3 is 13 amino acids. Losses at the gene ends were 2 bases for V and 10 bases for J; bases not matched to a gene: 5. CDR3 sequence reads: CASSYGEGSEQFF. The CDR3 coding sequence is TGTGCCAGCAGTTACGGGGAGGGGTCGGAGCAGTTCTTC.

The chain couples TRBV29-1 to TRBJ2-2; 9 bases map to TRBD1. The CDR3 is 15 residues long. Germline CDR1 and CDR2: SQVTM and ANQGSEA. V lost 4 bases to trimming and J lost 4 bases; unmatched junction nucleotides: 7. CDR3 nucleotides: TGCAGCGTTGGAGAATCGGACAGGGGCACCGGGGAGCTGTTTTTT. It yields the protein CSVGESDRGTGELFF.

This chain uses TRBV5-1 with TRBJ2-1; D remains unclear. The CDR3 spans 13 residues. V lost 0 bases to trimming and J lost 5 bases, with 6 bases between them. Germline-derived CDR1 and CDR2 are SGHRS and YFSETQ. This CDR3 is CASSLALHNEQFF. The CDR3 bases are TGCGCCAGCAGCTTGGCCCTCCACAATGAGCAGTTCTTC.

The genes are TRBV9 and TRBJ1-5; 9 bases match TRBD1. CDR1 and CDR2 from the germline V gene are SGDLS and YYNGEE. The CDR3 is made up of 15 amino acids. The trim removed 3 bases at V and 2 bases at J, leaving 3 bases unmatched. CDR3 nucleotide sequence: TGTGCCAGCAGCGCGGGACAGGGAGGCAATCAGCCCCAGCATTTT. Protein sequence: CASSAGQGGNQPQHF. The whole variable domain, remainder taken from reference TRBV9 and TRBJ1-5, is DSGVTQTPKHLITATGQRVTLRCSPRSGDLSVYWYQQSLDQGLQFLIQYYNGEERAKGNILERFSAQQFPDLHSELNLSSLELGDSALYFCASSAGQGGNQPQHFGDGTRLSIL.

This clone was picked up one time. Germline and junction disagree at one end, which may indicate a read error. The V call is TRBV27, the J call TRBJ2-7, with 7 bases that match TRBD2. CDR1 is MNHEY and CDR2 is SMNVEV in the germline V gene (reference sequence). The CDR3 is 12 amino acids. CDR3 protein: CASTDGGNERYF. CDR3 sequence (DNA): TGTGCCAGCACCGACGGGGGGAACGAGCGGTACTTC.

This clone was observed a few times. This chain uses TRBV7-2 with TRBJ2-1, with 8 bases that match TRBD2. The CDR3 is made up of 14 amino acids. Germline-derived CDR1 and CDR2 are SGHTA and FQGNSA. The V and J ends lost 5 bases and 8 bases, in that order; junction bases with no gene match: 8. The CDR3 nucleotides read TGTGCCAGCAGCCCCCGGGGGGGGGTGGATGAGCAGTTCTTC. Its translation: CASSPRGGVDEQFF.

This chain's CDR3 is CASSLSGLALETQYF. The CDR3 DNA reads TGTGCCAGCAGTTTATCGGGGCTAGCGCTGGAGACCCAGTACTTC. This rearrangement joins TRBV27 to TRBJ2-5, with D maybe TRBD2 (6 bases). V dropped 0 bases and J dropped 5 bases, with 13 bases sitting between them. This CDR3 region has 15 residues. The V gene's germline CDR1 is MNHEY and CDR2 SMNVEV (reference sequence).

The CDR3 is CASGGQSSYNEQFF. CDR3 in DNA: TGTGCCAGCGGCGGACAGAGCTCCTACAATGAGCAGTTCTTC. This chain links TRBV27 with TRBJ2-1, with D perhaps matching TRBD1 (6 bases). Trimming left V 8 bases short and J 0 bases short, with 11 bases between. Germline V CDR1 and CDR2: MNHEY, SMNVEV (reference sequence). The CDR3 is 14 amino acids.

Regarding this clone: Other nucleotide sequences from this sample produce the same CDR3. The chain carries TRBV9 and TRBJ2-3, with 9 positions matching TRBD2. CDR1 SGDLS and CDR2 YYNGEE come from the germline V gene. The CDR3 runs to 15 residues. V shed 3 bases, J shed 2 bases, and the junction held 4 bases outside the gene matches. The CDR3 is CASSASGGSTDTQYF. The CDR3, as DNA: TGTGCCAGCAGCGCCAGCGGGGGGTCCACAGATACGCAGTATTTT.